This TCR beta chain comes out of a study of T cells in Graves' hyperthyroidism and ophthalmopathy. RNA transcripts yielded amplified TCR beta CDR3 regions. The HTBI primer set drove a first-round RT-PCR of the TCR CDR3. TCRdb passed the multiplex PCR reads through MiXCR, listing each CDR3 protein once. This table has some 550,000 distinct CDR3 sequences, about 20% appearing once. This clonotype was detected many times. CDR3 length: 14 residues. V was pared by 6 bases and J by 9 bases, with 11 bases of the junction left unmatched. The sample comprised blood. The clonotype originates from a man younger than 35 with Graves' hyperthyroidism. The gene calls are TRBV12-3 or TRBV12-4 and TRBJ1-2, with 9 nucleotides matching TRBD1. Here the CDR3 DNA reads TGTGCCAGCAGCCCCCGGGACAGGGACAATAGCTACACCTTC. Translated: CASSPRDRDNSYTF.